This T cell receptor (beta chain) originates from a study of OX40 agonist ivuxolimab in advanced cancers. Study overall: The patients' treatment was ivuxolimab, an agonistic anti-OX40 (CD134) antibody.

The investigators sampled blood at baseline, at cycle 4 day 1, and at cycle 7 day 1. With respect to this clone: The antigen remains unidentified.

The V end was cut by 10 bases, the J end by 7 bases, with 17 bases between. This CDR3 is built from 13 residues. Germline V gene data show CDR1 as MDHEN and CDR2 as SYDVKM. Study observations and caveats: Expanded peripheral T-cell antigen specificity went undetermined. Patients with a partial response at 0.1-3.0 mg/kg had among the lowest clonal expansion.

The method was immunoSEQ multiplex PCR; TCRdb's version includes in-frame clones alone and lacks a portion of them. The sample holds approximately 120,000 clones, around 93% seen once. The sequencing used CD4+ or CD8+ T cells sorted from blood, collected in a trial of the OX40 agonist ivuxolimab. The chain combines TRBV28 with TRBJ2-1; a possible D gene is TRBD2 (6 bases). The source is an adult with an advanced solid tumor such as melanoma, head and neck, liver or kidney cancer. CDR3 nucleotides: TGTGCCACCCTGAGACGGGAGTGGAATGAGCAGTTCTTC. Amino acids: CATLRREWNEQFF.